The clone carrying this TCR beta chain has a handful of counts. Its specificity is unknown. The sample comes from a study of post-analysis software for immune sequencing data. Study-wide points: Controls had significantly higher normalized Chao1 diversity than multiple sclerosis patients. By F measure, samples from a shared preparation batch strongly co-clustered.

The library was made from cDNA and included unique molecular identifiers. Using its own MiXCR run on the PCR reads, TCRdb lists one record per CDR3 protein. The table includes a few hundred thousand distinct CDR3 sequences, roughly 36% detected once. Sequencing was carried out using blood. This receptor was identified in a girl aged 5-17 years with multiple sclerosis.

The CDR3 DNA follows: TGTGCCAGCAGCACCGCCCCATCTAGCGGGAGGGCCAATGAGCAGTTCTTC. Its translation is CASSTAPSSGRANEQFF. V and J are TRBV7-2 and TRBJ2-1, with 12 bases that match TRBD2. CDR1 is SGHTA, CDR2 FQGNSA, per germline. The V gene end was trimmed by 5 bases and the J gene end by 6 bases; junction bases not matched to a gene: 11. CDR3 length equals 17 residues.